Shown below are 25 T cell receptor beta chains from a single sample sequenced in a study of blood T cell repertoires in COVID-19. Only in-frame clones appear in the TCRdb table, and some are missing; sequencing was by immunoSEQ multiplex PCR. The sample has 150,000 to 200,000 clones, just under 85% seen once. Sequencing was carried out using peripheral blood. The origin of the receptors is a woman aged 80 or older with COVID-19, enrolled during active disease.

The chain has TRBV3-1 (or the pseudogene TRBV3-2) and TRBJ2-5; 7 nucleotides match TRBD2. CDR3 length equals 12 residues. V gave up 7 bases and J gave up 7 bases; unmatched junction bases: 6. Germline V gene sequence: CDR1 LGHDT, CDR2 YNNKEL (reference sequence). The chain's CDR3 is CASTSAGWTQYF. The CDR3 DNA reads as TGTGCCAGCACCTCAGCGGGATGGACCCAGTACTTC.

A single count supports this clone. The junction departs from germline at one end; a sequencing error may be responsible. V is TRBV25-1 and J is TRBJ1-2, with a possible D match to TRBD1 (5 bases). The CDR3 runs 13 residues. Germline V gene lookup returns CDR1 MGHDK and CDR2 SYGVNS. The CDR3 region is CASSRRGGAYRDF. The CDR3, as DNA: TGTGCCAGCAGCCGACGGGGCGGGGCGTACCGAGACTTC.

For the CDR3, the DNA is TGCGCCAGCAGCTTCAGCGGGATCTACAATGAGCAGTTCTTC. Translated, it gives CASSFSGIYNEQFF. The chain employs TRBV5-1 and TRBJ2-1, with 7 bases that match TRBD2. Germline V gene sequence: CDR1 SGHRS, CDR2 YFSETQ. V was pared by 2 bases and J by 3 bases, with 2 bases of the junction left unmatched. The CDR3 is made up of 14 amino acids.

The chain is built from TRBV28 and TRBJ1-2, with 10 positions matching TRBD1. The germline V gene has CDR1 MDHEN and CDR2 SYDVKM. V gave up 5 bases and J gave up 5 bases; unmatched junction bases: 11. This CDR3 has 16 amino acids. CDR3 amino acids: CASSRSPGQGIYGYTF. DNA of the CDR3: TGTGCCAGCAGTCGTTCCCCGGGACAGGGGATATATGGCTACACCTTC.

This sequence joins TRBV5-1 and TRBJ2-2; D uncertain. V shed 0 bases and J shed 8 bases, with 11 bases lying between them. CDR1 and CDR2 (germline): SGHRS, YFSETQ. The CDR3 spans 14 residues. Here the CDR3 DNA reads TGCGCCAGCAGCTTGGACAGACCAAGGGGGGAGCTGTTTTTT. Encoded protein: CASSLDRPRGELFF.

In the case of this clone: At the DNA level, this CDR3 is encoded by other sequences in the same sample as well. V usage is TRBV18 and J usage is TRBJ1-1; maybe TRBD1 (5 bases). The CDR3 totals 13 residues. Trimming took 2 bases from V and 5 from J, leaving 9 bases between them. Germline assignment: CDR1 KGHSH and CDR2 LQKENI. The CDR3 region has the DNA TGTGCCAGCTCACCAACCGGGGGGACTGAAGCTTTCTTT. Protein sequence: CASSPTGGTEAFF.

The V and J genes are TRBV5-1 and TRBJ2-7; possibly TRBD1 for D (7 bases). Germline V gene sequence: CDR1 SGHRS, CDR2 YFSETQ. The V and J ends lost 2 bases and 6 bases respectively, with 9 bases between them. The CDR3 sequence is 12 residues long. The CDR3: CASSFQGGEQYF. Here the CDR3 DNA reads TGCGCCAGCAGCTTTCAGGGGGGCGAGCAGTACTTC.

The V and J genes are TRBV7-3 and TRBJ1-2, with 8 bases matching TRBD1. The CDR3 runs 13 residues. The germline gives CDR1 SGHTA, CDR2 FQGTGA. The junction had 7 bases not matched to a gene; V was cut back by 5 bases and J by 8 bases. As DNA, the CDR3 is TGTGCCAGCAGCCCAGGACAGGGAGCCGGCTACACCTTC. Translated: CASSPGQGAGYTF.

The V gene is TRBV5-8, the J gene TRBJ2-7; D is undetermined. CDR1 and CDR2 from the germline V gene are SGHTS and YDEGEE. V dropped 3 bases and J dropped 6 bases, with 7 bases sitting between them. CDR3 size: 11 residues. The CDR3 spells CASSYGPEQYF. Written as DNA, the CDR3 is TGTGCCAGCAGCTACGGTCCCGAGCAGTACTTC. The variable domain in full, completed from reference TRBV5-8 and TRBJ2-7, reads EAGVTQSPTHLIKTRGQQATLRCSPISGHTSVYWYQQALGLGLQFLLWYDEGEERNRGNFPPRFSGRQFPNYSSELNVNALELEDSALYLCASSYGPEQYFGPGTRLTVT.

The sample holds a few counts of this clone. CDR3 in DNA: TGTGCCAGCAGCTGGATGGGAGTCGGTTCACCCCTCCACTTT. Encoded protein: CASSWMGVGSPLHF. The chain links TRBV11-2 to TRBJ1-6, with D unresolved. V was cut by 4 bases and J by 9 bases, with 13 bases left in between. The CDR3 sequence is 14 residues long. Germline V gives CDR1 SGHAT, CDR2 FQNNGV.

The chain employs TRBV5-1 and TRBJ2-7; 7 bases align to TRBD1. Germline V lookup: CDR1 SGHRS, CDR2 YFSETQ. CDR3 size: 15 residues. Germline trimming cut 4 bases from V and 6 bases from J; bases unmatched to any gene: 13. In DNA, the CDR3 is TGCGCCAGCAGCCCCCGCACAGGGGTTAGTATCGAGCAGTACTTC. This codes for CASSPRTGVSIEQYF. The variable domain in full, completed from reference TRBV5-1 and TRBJ2-7, reads KAGVTQTPRYLIKTRGQQVTLSCSPISGHRSVSWYQQTPGQGLQFLFEYFSETQRNKGNFPGRFSGRQFSNSRSEMNVSTLELGDSALYLCASSPRTGVSIEQYFGPGTRLTVT.

J is TRBJ1-4 and V is TRBV6-5, with TRBD1 identical over 8 bases. V was pared by 9 bases and J by 2 bases, with 2 bases of the junction left unmatched. The CDR3 consists of 13 residues. Germline V gene data show CDR1 as MNHEY and CDR2 as SVGAGI. This CDR3 is CASRDRTNEKLFF. Here the CDR3 DNA reads TGTGCCAGTAGGGACAGGACTAATGAAAAACTGTTTTTT.

The chain is built from TRBV3-1 (or the pseudogene TRBV3-2) and TRBJ2-3; TRBD1 might be the D (7 bases). Germline assignment: CDR1 LGHDT and CDR2 YNNKEL (reference sequence). There are 17 residues in the CDR3. The ends were cut back, 4 bases at V and 2 bases at J, with 19 bases in the middle. The CDR3 region is CASSRQAGGRYTDTQYF. The DNA for the CDR3 is TGTGCCAGCAGCCGACAAGCAGGGGGGCGGTACACAGATACGCAGTATTTT.

The gene calls are TRBV3-1 (or the pseudogene TRBV3-2) and TRBJ1-6; a possible D gene is TRBD1 (6 bases). The germline CDR1 and CDR2 sequences are LGHDT and YNNKEL (reference sequence). V lost 2 bases to trimming and J lost 0 bases, with 20 bases between them. The CDR3 has 20 amino acids. The CDR3 DNA sequence: TGTGCCAGCAGCCAAAGCATGGGGGCGAGGATGAGCTCCTATAATTCACCCCTCCACTTT. Encoded protein: CASSQSMGARMSSYNSPLHF.

This chain joins TRBV7-2 and TRBJ2-1; D call uncertain. Germline CDR1 SGHTA, CDR2 FQGNSA. The CDR3 contains 12 residues. The V and J ends lost 6 bases and 12 bases respectively, with 15 bases between them. The CDR3: CASSAAYRGQFF. Written as DNA, the CDR3 is TGTGCCAGCAGTGCTGCCTACCGAGGGCAGTTCTTC.

This clone was counted a few times. The chain recombines TRBV9 with TRBJ1-3; D unclear. Trimming took 2 bases from V and 9 from J, leaving 6 bases between them. In germline, CDR1 is SGDLS, CDR2 YYNGEE. The length of the CDR3 is 11 residues. The CDR3 is CASSVGGTIYF. In DNA form, the CDR3 reads TGTGCCAGCAGCGTCGGAGGCACCATATATTTT.

This chain links TRBV5-4 with TRBJ2-1; 9 bases are a match to TRBD2. The length of the CDR3 is 16 residues. Germline V gene data show CDR1 as SGHNT and CDR2 as YYREEE (reference sequence). V was pared by 3 bases and J by 5 bases, with 9 bases of the junction left unmatched. CDR3 residues: CASSSSLAGLNNEQFF. The CDR3 coding sequence is TGTGCCAGCAGCTCATCCCTAGCGGGACTAAACAATGAGCAGTTCTTC.

The V and J genes are TRBV18 and TRBJ2-5, with D possibly TRBD1 on 5 matching bases. Germline V gene data show CDR1 as KGHSH and CDR2 as LQKENI. The CDR3 spans 13 residues. Trimming removed 3 bases at V and 5 bases at J, with 10 bases between. CDR3 region: CASSPGKGETQYF. CDR3 DNA: TGTGCCAGCTCACCTGGGAAGGGGGAGACCCAGTACTTC.

The V call is TRBV19, the J call TRBJ2-1; 7 bases are a match to TRBD1. Unmatched junction bases numbered 7, after V lost 7 bases and J lost 7 bases. The CDR3 has 13 residues. Germline V gives CDR1 LNHDA, CDR2 SQIVND (reference sequence). This CDR3 reads CASTSTGWNEQFF. The CDR3 coding sequence is TGTGCCAGTACCTCGACAGGGTGGAATGAGCAGTTCTTC. The full variable domain, in which reference TRBV19 and TRBJ2-1 provide the parts outside the CDR3, is DGGITQSPKYLFRKEGQNVTLSCEQNLNHDAMYWYRQDPGQGLRLIYYSQIVNDFQKGDIAEGYSVSREKKESFPLTVTSAQKNPTAFYLCASTSTGWNEQFFGPGTRLTVL.

Written as DNA, the CDR3 is TGTGCCAGCAGCCAAGATACAAGACTAGCGGGAGTAGGAGAGACCCAGTACTTC. Translating it yields CASSQDTRLAGVGETQYF. The chain recombines TRBV14 with TRBJ2-5, with 12 bases lining up with TRBD2. This CDR3 is built from 18 residues. The J segment lost 4 bases and the V segment lost 0 bases, leaving 9 bases of the junction unmatched. CDR1 and CDR2 (germline): SGHDN, FVKESK. The full variable domain, rest sourced from reference TRBV14 and TRBJ2-5, is EAGVTQFPSHSVIEKGQTVTLRCDPISGHDNLYWYRRVMGKEIKFLLHFVKESKQDESGMPNNRFLAERTGGTYSTLKVQPAELEDSGVYFCASSQDTRLAGVGETQYFGPGTRLLVL.

The chain joins TRBV2 to TRBJ1-1, with D uncertain. Germline loops: CDR1 SNHLY, CDR2 FYNNEI. This CDR3 region has 14 residues. Trimming took off 1 base at V and 1 base at J, with 7 bases between the two ends. The CDR3 nucleotides read TGTGCCAGCAGTGAAGGTCGGGGGAACACTGAAGCTTTCTTT. Protein: CASSEGRGNTEAFF.

The chain is built from TRBV24-1 and TRBJ1-2; D is possibly TRBD1 (5 bases). The CDR3 consists of 14 residues. V was pared by 5 bases and J by 3 bases, with 12 bases between. The germline CDR1 and CDR2 sequences are KGHDR and SFDVKD. CDR3 DNA: TGTGCCACCAGTGCAGGGTCCAGTGACTATGGCTACACCTTC. Translation: CATSAGSSDYGYTF.

This chain links TRBV5-1 with TRBJ1-3, with 7 positions matching TRBD1. The CDR3 sequence is 15 residues long. Losses at the gene ends were 3 bases for V and 0 bases for J; bases not matched to a gene: 3. Germline CDR1 and CDR2: SGHRS and YFSETQ. This CDR3 is CASSSRTGSGNTIYF. DNA for the CDR3: TGCGCCAGCAGCTCTAGGACAGGCTCTGGAAACACCATATATTTT.

The V gene is TRBV3-1 (or the pseudogene TRBV3-2), the J gene TRBJ1-4; D uncertain. This CDR3 comprises 13 residues. The germline gives CDR1 LGHDT, CDR2 YNNKEL (reference sequence). The V end was cut by 4 bases, the J end by 5 bases, with 8 bases between. The CDR3 is CASSRLRNEKLFF. The CDR3 DNA is TGTGCCAGCAGCCGGCTCAGGAATGAAAAACTGTTTTTT.

On this clone: One junction end does not reproduce the germline sequence, and a read error may be involved. This sequence joins TRBV3-1 (or the pseudogene TRBV3-2) and TRBJ2-5; 10 bases map to TRBD2. The CDR3 covers 14 residues. The germline V gene encodes CDR1 LGHDT and CDR2 YNNKEL (reference sequence). DNA for the CDR3: TGTGCCAGCAGCCTCATCTCTGTAGCGGGGGGTTTAGACTTC. Translating gives CASSLISVAGGLDF.